This entry lists 21 T cell receptor beta chains sequenced from one sample in a study of blood T cell repertoires in COVID-19 (dated by TCRdb to about 2020). The library relied on the immunoSEQ multiplex PCR assay. Entries here come from immuneACCESS through TCRdb and include only in-frame sequences with V and J called. Some clones fail to appear in such tables; in the studies checked, an unresolved V gene covers under half of the shortfall, and the cause of the remainder is unknown. The sample table shows roughly 200,000 clones, and more than 85% are seen once. Over 2.5% of the sample is held by the ten biggest clonotypes. Sequencing input: peripheral blood. Receptors were obtained from a man aged 60-69 years with acute or convalescent COVID-19.

In the case of this clone: Other DNA sequences of this sample code for an identical CDR3. This chain joins TRBV18 and TRBJ2-2, with a tentative D call TRBD1 (6 bases). Germline V CDR1 and CDR2: KGHSH, LQKENI. The CDR3 extends over 14 amino acids. Trimming left V 2 bases short and J 5 bases short, with 9 bases between. The CDR3, as DNA: TGTGCCAGCTCACCAAGCAGGGGAACCGGGGAGCTGTTTTTT. Protein sequence: CASSPSRGTGELFF.

This rearrangement joins TRBV10-3 to TRBJ2-7; D possibly corresponds to TRBD2 (5 bases). Germline CDR1 is ENHRY and CDR2 is SYGVKD. The CDR3 spans 14 residues. V gave up 3 bases and J gave up 2 bases, with 11 bases separating them. The CDR3 DNA reads as TGTGCCATCAGTGAAGAGGGAGAGACCTACGAGCAGTACTTC. It specifies CAISEEGETYEQYF.

This chain uses TRBV10-1 with TRBJ1-1, with TRBD1 matching over 7 bases. The CDR3 loop spans 16 amino acids. Germline CDR1 is WNHNN and CDR2 is SYGVQD (reference sequence). The ends lost 11 bases at V and 1 base at J; junction bases unmatched: 16. CDR3 amino acids: CAPPTDTGAQNTEAFF. In nucleotides, the CDR3 is TGCGCCCCCCCAACGGATACAGGGGCCCAGAACACTGAAGCTTTCTTT.

There are a few counts of this clone. The chain uses TRBV7-8 and TRBJ1-6, with 7 bases identical to TRBD1. J was trimmed by 7 bases and V by 0 bases; bases with no gene match: 6. The CDR3 is 16 amino acids. In germline, CDR1 is SGHVS, CDR2 FQNEAQ. CDR3: CASSLALNRGNSPLHF. For the CDR3, the DNA is TGTGCCAGCAGCTTAGCGCTAAACAGGGGCAATTCACCCCTCCACTTT.

This clone was found once. The chain links TRBV25-1 to TRBJ2-7, with TRBD2 identical over 13 bases. There are 16 residues in the CDR3. V trimming: 6 bases; J trimming: 4 bases; junction bases outside the gene matches: 9. Germline V CDR1 and CDR2: MGHDK, SYGVNS. The CDR3 region is CASRPTSGGPKYEQYF. The CDR3 nucleotides read TGTGCCAGCAGGCCGACTAGCGGGGGGCCTAAATACGAGCAGTACTTC.

The V call is TRBV28, the J call TRBJ1-2; D is unresolved. Looked up from germline, CDR1 is MDHEN and CDR2 is SYDVKM. This CDR3 comprises 12 residues. The V gene lost 11 bases and the J gene lost 4 bases, with 14 bases spanning the gap. The CDR3 sequence is CAGSRGAYGYTF. The CDR3 DNA follows: TGTGCCGGCTCTAGAGGTGCCTATGGCTACACCTTC.

The chain has TRBV25-1 and TRBJ1-2; TRBD1 agrees at 9 bases. Germline CDR1 reads MGHDK; CDR2 reads SYGVNS. This CDR3 has 14 amino acids. V lost 8 bases, J lost 4 bases, and 8 bases stayed unmatched. The CDR3 DNA reads as TGTGCCAGCGGTCGACAGGGGGGGGGCTATGGCTACACCTTC. As protein: CASGRQGGGYGYTF.

CDR3 sequence: CATHPGDRANYGYTF. For the CDR3, the DNA is TGTGCCACCCACCCCGGGGACAGGGCAAACTATGGCTACACCTTC. This chain connects TRBV5-5 to TRBJ1-2; 9 positions agree with TRBD1. Trimming cost V 9 bases and J 2 bases; bases outside gene matches: 11. The germline CDR1 and CDR2 sequences are SGHKS and YYEKEE (reference sequence). This CDR3 has 15 residues. The full variable domain, completed using reference TRBV5-5 and TRBJ1-2, is DAGVTQSPTHLIKTRGQQVTLRCSPISGHKSVSWYQQVLGQGPQFIFQYYEKEERGRGNFPDRFSARQFPNYSSELNVNALLLGDSALYLCATHPGDRANYGYTFGSGTRLTVV.

The gene calls are TRBV5-5 and TRBJ1-6; TRBD1 is a possible D gene (6 bases). The V end lost 3 bases, the J end lost 6 bases, and 10 bases lay between the germline ends. Per germline, CDR1 SGHKS and CDR2 YYEKEE (reference sequence). This CDR3 region has 14 residues. CDR3 in amino acids: CASSSGTLNSPLHF. The DNA of the CDR3 is TGTGCCAGCAGCTCGGGGACACTTAATTCACCCCTCCACTTT.

The rearrangement joins TRBV2 to TRBJ2-3, with D possibly matching TRBD2 (5 bases). Trimming stripped 3 bases from V and 10 bases from J, with 11 bases between. From germline, CDR1 is SNHLY and CDR2 FYNNEI. This CDR3 has 12 amino acids. The CDR3 nucleotides read TGTGCCAGCAGTGACGACTTGGAGGCGCAGTATTTT. Its translation: CASSDDLEAQYF.

The chain carries TRBV5-5 and TRBJ1-4; 9 positions match TRBD1. V shed 2 bases and J 8 bases; nucleotides not matched to a gene: 10. In germline, CDR1 is SGHKS, CDR2 YYEKEE (reference sequence). The CDR3 covers 16 residues. CDR3 DNA: TGTGCCAGCAGCTTTAGGCTGGGGACAGGGAACGAAAAACTGTTTTTT. This sequence encodes CASSFRLGTGNEKLFF.

This clone was counted ten times or more. The chain employs TRBV6-5 and TRBJ2-7; TRBD1 matches 8 bases. The V and J ends lost 4 bases and 6 bases, in that order; junction bases with no gene match: 8. The CDR3 loop spans 14 amino acids. From germline, CDR1 is MNHEY and CDR2 SVGAGI. The CDR3 bases are TGTGCCAGCAGTTTCCATATACAGGGGGGCGAGCAGTACTTC. It is translated as CASSFHIQGGEQYF.

This clone has a handful of counts. This rearrangement joins TRBV7-3 to TRBJ2-7; D ambiguous. V shed 1 base and J shed 1 base, with 17 bases lying between them. The germline V gene has CDR1 SGHTA and CDR2 FQGTGA. This CDR3 is built from 17 residues. CDR3 region: CASSLNSTVSHSYEQYF. CDR3 bases: TGTGCCAGCAGCTTAAATAGTACAGTTTCGCATTCCTACGAGCAGTACTTC.

DNA of the CDR3: TGTGCCAGCAGCTTAGATTCGAGGGCCCTCGGGGGCCAGTACTTC. It specifies CASSLDSRALGGQYF. This chain joins TRBV11-3 and TRBJ2-5, with TRBD2 as a possible D gene (6 bases). The CDR3 is made up of 15 amino acids. The germline gives CDR1 SGHNT, CDR2 YENEEA. Between the trimmed V and J ends, which lost 0 bases and 10 bases, there was a span of 18 bases.

V usage is TRBV6-6 and J usage is TRBJ2-7; 12 bases are shared with TRBD1. With V trimmed by 2 bases and J by 1 base, 3 bases remained unmatched. CDR1 is MNHNY and CDR2 is SVGAGI in the germline V gene (reference sequence). The CDR3 is 16 residues long. Here the CDR3 reads CASSYPGQGASYEQYF. The CDR3 DNA is TGTGCCAGCAGTTACCCGGGACAGGGGGCTTCCTACGAGCAGTACTTC.

The chain links TRBV28 to TRBJ1-5; possible D gene TRBD1, 5 bases. V lost 7 bases, J lost 2 bases, and 15 bases lay in between. The germline V gene has CDR1 MDHEN and CDR2 SYDVKM. The CDR3 sequence is 15 residues long. The CDR3 region is CASTMGRSGNQPQHF. The CDR3 DNA is TGTGCCAGCACCATGGGGCGAAGTGGCAATCAGCCCCAGCATTTT. Complete variable domain (other parts from reference TRBV28 and TRBJ1-5): DVKVTQSSRYLVKRTGEKVFLECVQDMDHENMFWYRQDPGLGLRLIYFSYDVKMKEKGDIPEGYSVSREKKERFSLILESASTNQTSMYLCASTMGRSGNQPQHFGDGTRLSIL.

Only one count was recorded for this clone. This CDR3 is CASSLRDRGGNIQYF. CDR3 sequence (DNA): TGTGCCAGCAGCTTAAGGGACAGGGGGGGAAACATTCAGTACTTC. V usage is TRBV7-2 and J usage is TRBJ2-4; 11 nucleotides line up with TRBD1. Germline CDR1 is SGHTA and CDR2 is FQGNSA. The CDR3 has 15 amino acids. Germline trimming cut 2 bases from V and 6 bases from J; bases unmatched to any gene: 3. Combining the CDR3 with reference TRBV7-2 and TRBJ2-4 gives the whole variable domain GAGVSQSPSNKVTEKGKDVELRCDPISGHTALYWYRQSLGQGLEFLIYFQGNSAPDKSGLPSDRFSAERTGGSVSTLTIQRTQQEDSAVYLCASSLRDRGGNIQYFGAGTRLSVL.

Only a few counts were recorded for this clone. The chain links TRBV18 to TRBJ2-7; 7 bases fit TRBD1. The CDR3 loop spans 15 amino acids. Germline-derived CDR1 and CDR2 are KGHSH and LQKENI. Trimming removed 6 bases from V and 0 bases from J; junction bases left unmatched: 8. CDR3 bases: TGTGCCAGCTCCGACAGGGCAAGCCTCTCCTACGAGCAGTACTTC. The encoded protein is CASSDRASLSYEQYF.

This clone was counted a single time. This chain joins TRBV5-1 and TRBJ2-5, with D possibly TRBD1 on 5 matching bases. CDR1 is SGHRS and CDR2 is YFSETQ in the germline V gene. The germline V and J ends were trimmed by 3 bases and 2 bases, with 11 bases remaining between them. The CDR3 runs to 14 residues. CDR3 amino acids: CASSSGQIQETQYF. CDR3 nucleotide sequence: TGCGCCAGCAGCTCTGGACAAATTCAAGAGACCCAGTACTTC. Drawing the rest from reference TRBV5-1 and TRBJ2-5, the complete variable domain is KAGVTQTPRYLIKTRGQQVTLSCSPISGHRSVSWYQQTPGQGLQFLFEYFSETQRNKGNFPGRFSGRQFSNSRSEMNVSTLELGDSALYLCASSSGQIQETQYFGPGTRLLVL.

J is TRBJ1-1 and V is TRBV6-5; TRBD1 matches 7 bases. The germline V gene has CDR1 MNHEY and CDR2 SVGAGI. V lost 11 bases to trimming and J lost 0 bases; unmatched junction nucleotides: 3. The CDR3 is made up of 12 amino acids. CDR3 nucleotide sequence: TGTGCCTGCGGACAGGTGAACACTGAAGCTTTCTTT. It is translated as CACGQVNTEAFF.

The rearrangement links TRBV2 to TRBJ1-5; D perhaps matches TRBD1 (6 bases). Trimming cost V 6 bases and J 6 bases, with 15 bases left between them. The CDR3 sequence is 14 residues long. CDR1 is SNHLY, CDR2 FYNNEI, per germline. CDR3 protein: CASSDGGAGQPQHF. The CDR3 DNA is TGTGCCAGCAGCGACGGGGGGGCGGGTCAGCCCCAGCATTTT.